The entry below describes one T cell receptor beta chain. No antigen is known for it. RNA in its total form was extracted from whole blood, and T cells were not sorted. Total RNA amounting to about 3,300 ng went into each TCR library. UMIs that had a 6-nucleotide sample barcode were put in using template switching. With the 5' RACE reads reprocessed, TCRdb shows one record per CDR3 protein and no DNA. Seen in this sample are around 150,000 distinct CDR3 sequences; the ten most common clones hold more than 2.5%. These data are taken from a study of monozygotic twins with inflammatory bowel disease. Study observations and caveats: Researchers report that IBD patients shared fewer clonotypes with others than healthy twins, especially amid disease activity.

The CDR3 sequence is 16 residues long. The sequence was collected from a human donor with ulcerative colitis or Crohn's disease, or a healthy co-twin of an affected twin (not recorded which). The sequenced sample was blood. The chain combines TRBV12-3 or TRBV12-4 with TRBJ1-4. The CDR3 region is CASSLGAGATNEKLFF.